This TCR beta chain was captured by sequencing in a study of blood T cell repertoires in COVID-19. Study as a whole: Samples of COVID-19 (acute and convalescent) were obtained from the United States, Italy and Spain. T cells, B-cell-depleted T cells, or PBMCs supplied cDNA or gDNA.

Germline CDR1 and CDR2: SGHTA and FQGNSA. Trimming removed 2 bases at V and 4 bases at J, with 6 bases between. This CDR3 region has 13 residues. In the authors' workflow: How many nucleated cells were present was estimated from reference gene primer amplification. The method was immunoSEQ multiplex PCR; TCRdb's version includes in-frame clones alone and lacks a portion of them. V and J calls and clone size are copied from that table; D and trimming were computed from the DNA. Here the sample spans around 70,000 clones, approximately 90% being singletons. The sample taken for sequencing was peripheral blood. This chain uses TRBV7-2 with TRBJ2-1, with D unresolved. The receptor's source is a woman aged 60-75 years with active COVID-19. The CDR3: CASSLYGYNEQFF. The CDR3 DNA reads TGTGCCAGCAGCTTATACGGGTACAATGAGCAGTTCTTC.